The rows below give T cell receptor beta chains drawn from one sample of a study of Ad26.COV2.S vaccination and SARS-CoV-2 variants. Assay used: immunoSEQ multiplex PCR; TCRdb lists only in-frame clones, some missing. The sample lists a few hundred thousand clones, under 90% seen once, with 5% to 6.5% in the top ten. The sequenced sample was peripheral blood, obtained in a trial of Ad26.COV2.S vaccine versus placebo. Receptors were obtained from a person between 18 and 65 years old who received the Ad26.COV2.S COVID-19 vaccine or a placebo. CDR3s leave out the opening cysteine and the closing phenylalanine or tryptophan.

j_call: TRBJ1-1; v_call: TRBV7-2; cdr3_aa: ASTMRVGAEAF
j_call: TRBJ1-6; v_call: TRBV15; cdr3_aa: ATSRDGGASPLH
j_call: TRBJ1-4; v_call: TRBV18; cdr3_aa: ASSRDRAGENEKLF
j_call: TRBJ1-4; v_call: TRBV27; cdr3_aa: ASSLSQGRATNEKLF
j_call: TRBJ1-1; v_call: TRBV5-1; cdr3_aa: ASSLASHTEAF
j_call: TRBJ1-1; v_call: TRBV19; cdr3_aa: ASSMDPTQGQLSRNTEAF
j_call: TRBJ1-2; v_call: TRBV6-4; cdr3_aa: ASSAGGYGYT
j_call: TRBJ1-2; v_call: TRBV9; cdr3_aa: ASSVDRGLDGYT
j_call: TRBJ1-2; v_call: TRBV19; cdr3_aa: ASSPGTNYGYT
j_call: TRBJ1-3; v_call: TRBV5-8; cdr3_aa: ASRLTGSGNTIY